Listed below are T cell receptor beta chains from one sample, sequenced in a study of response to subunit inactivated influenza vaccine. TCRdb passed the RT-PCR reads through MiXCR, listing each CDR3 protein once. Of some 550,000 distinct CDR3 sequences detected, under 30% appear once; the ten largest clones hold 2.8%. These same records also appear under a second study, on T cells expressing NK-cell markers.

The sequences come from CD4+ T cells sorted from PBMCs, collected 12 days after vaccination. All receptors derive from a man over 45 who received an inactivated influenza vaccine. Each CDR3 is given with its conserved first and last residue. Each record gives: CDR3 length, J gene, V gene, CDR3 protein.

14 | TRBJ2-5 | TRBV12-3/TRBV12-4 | CASSFSGAQETQYF
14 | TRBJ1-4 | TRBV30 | CAWSGGRVLEKLFF
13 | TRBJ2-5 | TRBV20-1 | CSAPTSGRETQYF
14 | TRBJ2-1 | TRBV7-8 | CASSPGPPYNEQFF
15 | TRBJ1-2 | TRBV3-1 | CASSQAPGTNYGYTF
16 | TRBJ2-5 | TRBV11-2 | CASSSLLAVPQETQYF
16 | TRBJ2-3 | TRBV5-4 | CASSAGTGFSPDTQYF
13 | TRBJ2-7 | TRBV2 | CASSEMQTYEQYF
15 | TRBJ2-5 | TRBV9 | CASSREGQRQETQYF
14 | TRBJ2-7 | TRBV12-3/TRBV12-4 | CASSTGRVSYEQYF
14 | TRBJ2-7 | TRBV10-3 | CAIRVQAGANEQYF
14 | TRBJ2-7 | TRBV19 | CASSLAGFTYEQYF
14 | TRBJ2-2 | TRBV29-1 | CSVAAGVGTGELFF
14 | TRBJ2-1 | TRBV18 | CASSSRQESNEQFF
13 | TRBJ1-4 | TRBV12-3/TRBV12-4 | CASQKQVNEKLFF
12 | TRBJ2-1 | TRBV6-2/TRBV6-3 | CASRASGNEQFF
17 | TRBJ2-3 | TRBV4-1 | CASSRSLGGLGTDTQYF
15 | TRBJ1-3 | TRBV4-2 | CASSQDRWAGNTIYF
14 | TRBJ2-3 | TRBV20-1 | CSASWTGDTDTQYF
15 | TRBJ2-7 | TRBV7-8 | CASSGRRGRTYEQYF
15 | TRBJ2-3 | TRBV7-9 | CASSFNRVLSNTQYF